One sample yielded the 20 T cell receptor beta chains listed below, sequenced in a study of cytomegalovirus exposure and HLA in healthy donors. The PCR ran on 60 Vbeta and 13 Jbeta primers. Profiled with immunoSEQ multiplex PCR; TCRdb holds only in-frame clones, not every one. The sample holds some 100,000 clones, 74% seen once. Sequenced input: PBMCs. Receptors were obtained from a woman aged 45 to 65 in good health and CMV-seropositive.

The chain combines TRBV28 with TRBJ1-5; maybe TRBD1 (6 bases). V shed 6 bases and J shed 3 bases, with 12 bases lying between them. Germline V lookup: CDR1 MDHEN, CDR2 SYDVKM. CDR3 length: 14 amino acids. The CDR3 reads CASSVTGPNQPQHF. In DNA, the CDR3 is TGTGCCAGCAGCGTAACAGGGCCCAATCAGCCCCAGCATTTT.

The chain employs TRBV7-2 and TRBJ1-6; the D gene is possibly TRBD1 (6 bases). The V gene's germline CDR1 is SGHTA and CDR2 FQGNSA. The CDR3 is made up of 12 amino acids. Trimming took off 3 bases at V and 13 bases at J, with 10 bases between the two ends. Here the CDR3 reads CASSFQGNPLHF. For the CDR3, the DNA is TGTGCCAGCAGCTTCCAGGGGAATCCCCTCCACTTT.

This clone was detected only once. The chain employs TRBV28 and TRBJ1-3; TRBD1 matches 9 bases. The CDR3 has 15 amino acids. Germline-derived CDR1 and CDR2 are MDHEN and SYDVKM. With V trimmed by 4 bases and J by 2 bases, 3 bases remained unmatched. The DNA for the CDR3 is TGTGCCAGCAGTTCACAGGGGGCGCCTGGAAACACCATATATTTT. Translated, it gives CASSSQGAPGNTIYF.

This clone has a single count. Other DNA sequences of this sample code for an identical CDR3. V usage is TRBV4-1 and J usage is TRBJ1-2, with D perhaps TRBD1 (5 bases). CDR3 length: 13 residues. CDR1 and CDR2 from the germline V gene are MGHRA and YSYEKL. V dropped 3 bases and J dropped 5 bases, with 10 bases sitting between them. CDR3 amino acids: CASSQSGGYGYTF. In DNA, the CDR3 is TGCGCCAGCAGCCAGTCGGGGGGTTATGGCTACACCTTC.

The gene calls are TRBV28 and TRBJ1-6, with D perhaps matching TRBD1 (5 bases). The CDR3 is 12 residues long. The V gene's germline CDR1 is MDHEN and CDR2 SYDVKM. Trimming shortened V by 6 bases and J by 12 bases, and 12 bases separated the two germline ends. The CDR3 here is CASSTTVQPLHF. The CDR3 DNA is TGTGCCAGCAGCACGACAGTGCAACCCCTCCACTTT.

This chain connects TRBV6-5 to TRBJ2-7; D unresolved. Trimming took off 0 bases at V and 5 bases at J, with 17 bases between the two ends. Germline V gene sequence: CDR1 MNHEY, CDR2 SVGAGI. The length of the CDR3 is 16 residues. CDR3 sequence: CASSYSWQRLRDEQYF. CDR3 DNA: TGTGCCAGCAGTTACTCGTGGCAGCGCCTCCGGGACGAGCAGTACTTC.

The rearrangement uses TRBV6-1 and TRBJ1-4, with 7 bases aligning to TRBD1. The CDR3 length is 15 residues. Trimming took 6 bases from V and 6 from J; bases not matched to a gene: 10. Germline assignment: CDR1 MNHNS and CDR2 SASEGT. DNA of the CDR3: TGTGCCAGCAGAGGACAGGATCAGGGATATGAAAAACTGTTTTTT. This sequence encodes CASRGQDQGYEKLFF.

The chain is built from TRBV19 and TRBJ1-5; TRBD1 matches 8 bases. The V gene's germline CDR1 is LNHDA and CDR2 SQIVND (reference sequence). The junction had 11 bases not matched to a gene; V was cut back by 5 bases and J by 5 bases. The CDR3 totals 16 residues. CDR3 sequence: CASSPKTGDLDQPQHF. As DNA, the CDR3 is TGTGCCAGTAGTCCGAAGACAGGGGATTTAGATCAGCCCCAGCATTTT.

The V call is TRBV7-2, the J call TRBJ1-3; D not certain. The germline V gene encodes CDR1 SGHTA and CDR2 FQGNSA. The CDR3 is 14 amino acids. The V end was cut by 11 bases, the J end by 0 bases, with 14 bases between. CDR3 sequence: CAFPAGNSGNTIYF. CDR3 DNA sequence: TGTGCCTTTCCCGCGGGGAACTCTGGAAACACCATATATTTT.

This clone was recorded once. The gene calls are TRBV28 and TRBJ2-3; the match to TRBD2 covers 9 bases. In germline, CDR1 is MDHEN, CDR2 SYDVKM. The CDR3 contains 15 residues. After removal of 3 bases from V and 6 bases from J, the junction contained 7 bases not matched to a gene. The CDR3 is CASSLLAGVSDTQYF. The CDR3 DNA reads TGTGCCAGCAGTTTGTTAGCGGGAGTTTCGGATACGCAGTATTTT.

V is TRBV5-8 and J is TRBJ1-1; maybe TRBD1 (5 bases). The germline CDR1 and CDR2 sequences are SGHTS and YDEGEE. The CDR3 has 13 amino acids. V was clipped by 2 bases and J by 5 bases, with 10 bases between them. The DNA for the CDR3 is TGTGCCAGCAGCTTCATATCAGGGACTGAAGCTTTCTTT. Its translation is CASSFISGTEAFF.

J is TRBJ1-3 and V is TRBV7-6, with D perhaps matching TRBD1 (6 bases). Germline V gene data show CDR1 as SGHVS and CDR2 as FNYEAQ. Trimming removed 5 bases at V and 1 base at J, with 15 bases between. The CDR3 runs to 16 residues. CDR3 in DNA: TGTGCCAGCAGCCCCATGACAGGCAAATCTGGAAACACCATATATTTT. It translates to CASSPMTGKSGNTIYF.

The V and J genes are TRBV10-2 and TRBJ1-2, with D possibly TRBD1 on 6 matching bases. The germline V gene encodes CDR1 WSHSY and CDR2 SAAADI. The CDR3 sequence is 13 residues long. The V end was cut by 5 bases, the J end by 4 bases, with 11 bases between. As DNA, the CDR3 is TGCGCCAGCAGTAGCTCAGGGGCCTATGGCTACACCTTC. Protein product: CASSSSGAYGYTF.

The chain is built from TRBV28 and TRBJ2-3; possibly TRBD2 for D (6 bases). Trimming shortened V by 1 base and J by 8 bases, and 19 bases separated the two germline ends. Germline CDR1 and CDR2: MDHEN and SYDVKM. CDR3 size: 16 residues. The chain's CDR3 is CASSLYFLRESVTQYF. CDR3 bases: TGTGCCAGCAGTTTATATTTTCTGCGGGAATCAGTTACGCAGTATTTT.

CDR3 in amino acids: CASSQGGTGGQETQYF. The CDR3 bases are TGTGCCAGCAGCCAGGGGGGGACAGGGGGGCAAGAGACCCAGTACTTC. This chain links TRBV4-2 with TRBJ2-5; 11 bases align to TRBD1. This CDR3 contains 16 residues. Germline V gene data show CDR1 as LGHNA and CDR2 as YNFKEQ. With 3 bases clipped from V and 2 bases from J, the junction kept 5 bases outside the gene matches.

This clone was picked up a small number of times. Written as DNA, the CDR3 is TGTGCCAGCTCACCTCAAAGGAAGGGGGAAACTGAAGCTTTCTTT. Translation: CASSPQRKGETEAFF. The chain combines TRBV18 with TRBJ1-1; D is possibly TRBD1 (6 bases). The CDR3 has 15 amino acids. The germline CDR1 and CDR2 sequences are KGHSH and LQKENI. Deletions cut 3 bases from V and 5 bases from J, with 16 bases between.

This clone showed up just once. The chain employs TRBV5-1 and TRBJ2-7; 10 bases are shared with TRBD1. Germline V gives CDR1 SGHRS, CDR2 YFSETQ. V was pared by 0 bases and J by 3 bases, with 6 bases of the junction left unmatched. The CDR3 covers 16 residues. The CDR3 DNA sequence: TGCGCCAGCAGCTTGGGGTTTGGGACAGGGGACTACGAGCAGTACTTC. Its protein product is CASSLGFGTGDYEQYF.

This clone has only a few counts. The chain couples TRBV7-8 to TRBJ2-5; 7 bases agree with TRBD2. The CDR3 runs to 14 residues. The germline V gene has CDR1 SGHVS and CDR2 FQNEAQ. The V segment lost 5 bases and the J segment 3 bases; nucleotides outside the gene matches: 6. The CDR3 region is CASSIRTRKETQYF. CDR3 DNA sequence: TGTGCCAGCAGCATTCGGACTAGAAAAGAGACCCAGTACTTC.

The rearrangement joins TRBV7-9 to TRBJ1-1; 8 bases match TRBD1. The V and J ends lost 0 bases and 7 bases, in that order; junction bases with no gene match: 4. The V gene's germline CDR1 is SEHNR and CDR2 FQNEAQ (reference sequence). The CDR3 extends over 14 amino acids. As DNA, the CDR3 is TGTGCCAGCAGCTTAGCTCAGGGGGCGGTTGAAGCTTTCTTT. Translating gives CASSLAQGAVEAFF.

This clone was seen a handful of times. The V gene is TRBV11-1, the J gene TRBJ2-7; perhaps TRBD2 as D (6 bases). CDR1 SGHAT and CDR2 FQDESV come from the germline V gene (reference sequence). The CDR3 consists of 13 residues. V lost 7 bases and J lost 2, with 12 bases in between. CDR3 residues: CASTEAGTYEQYF. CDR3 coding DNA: TGTGCCAGCACTGAGGCGGGAACCTACGAGCAGTACTTC. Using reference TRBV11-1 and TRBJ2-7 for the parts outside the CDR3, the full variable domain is EAEVAQSPRYKITEKSQAVAFWCDPISGHATLYWYRQILGQGPELLVQFQDESVVDDSQLPKDRFSAERLKGVDSTLKIQPAELGDSAMYLCASTEAGTYEQYFGPGTRLTVT.